One and the same sample provided the 4 T cell receptor beta chains below, sequenced in a study of T cell responses to AZD1222 COVID-19 vaccine. Assay: immunoSEQ multiplex PCR; the TCRdb copy retains only in-frame clones and omits some. The sample carries 120,000 or so clones, around 89% recorded once. The starting material was peripheral blood, obtained on day 0 of AZD1222 vaccination. These receptor sequences come from an adult in good health.

The chain links TRBV6-2 or TRBV6-3 to TRBJ2-3; 7 bases match TRBD2. The V segment lost 1 base and the J segment 2 bases; nucleotides outside the gene matches: 3. Germline CDR1 is MNHEY and CDR2 is SVGEGT. The CDR3 has 15 residues. The CDR3 loop reads CASSYWSGDTDTQYF. The CDR3 coding sequence is TGTGCCAGCAGTTACTGGAGCGGGGACACAGATACGCAGTATTTT.

The chain joins TRBV19 to TRBJ2-7; 7 nucleotides line up with TRBD1. This CDR3 has 16 amino acids. CDR1 LNHDA and CDR2 SQIVND come from the germline V gene (reference sequence). Trimming at V came to 7 bases and at J to 0 bases, leaving 12 bases not matched to a gene. The CDR3 region is CASNPGTADPSYEQYF. As DNA, the CDR3 is TGTGCCAGTAACCCCGGGACAGCGGATCCCTCCTACGAGCAGTACTTC.

The chain is built from TRBV28 and TRBJ1-2, with TRBD1 matching over 7 bases. V was clipped by 6 bases and J by 4 bases; unmatched bases: 8. The CDR3 consists of 14 residues. Germline assignment: CDR1 MDHEN and CDR2 SYDVKM. CDR3 DNA: TGTGCCAGCAGCGAAGGACAGGCCCCCTATGGCTACACCTTC. Translated, it gives CASSEGQAPYGYTF.

This chain connects TRBV4-3 to TRBJ1-5; D possibly corresponds to TRBD1 (5 bases). With 0 bases removed from V and 0 bases from J, the gap between germline ends came to 12 bases. The CDR3 has 17 residues. Germline V gene sequence: CDR1 LGHNA, CDR2 YSLEER. The DNA for the CDR3 is TGCGCCAGCAGCCAAGATTTTTCGGGACTTAGCAATCAGCCCCAGCATTTT. This sequence encodes CASSQDFSGLSNQPQHF.